Listed here are 3 T cell receptor beta chains from one sample, sequenced in a study of blood T cell repertoires in COVID-19. Measured with immunoSEQ multiplex PCR; TCRdb has only the in-frame clones, and not every one. The sample consists of 300,000 or so clones, approximately 90% of them appearing once. Source material: peripheral blood. Receptors originate from a woman aged 40 to 50 with acute or convalescent COVID-19.

This clone appeared once. The rearrangement uses TRBV24-1 and TRBJ1-1, with 8 positions matching TRBD1. After removal of 3 bases from V and 5 bases from J, the junction contained 7 bases not matched to a gene. Per the germline V gene, CDR1 is KGHDR and CDR2 is SFDVKD. There are 15 residues in the CDR3. This CDR3 reads CATSDGQGKETEAFF. For the CDR3, the DNA is TGTGCCACCAGTGATGGACAGGGTAAGGAGACTGAAGCTTTCTTT.

CDR3 in DNA: TGTGCCACCAGCAGAGATTTGACAGGGGGCCCCTATGGCTACACCTTC. Protein product: CATSRDLTGGPYGYTF. V usage is TRBV15 and J usage is TRBJ1-2, with 10 bases matching TRBD1. V dropped 0 bases and J dropped 4; count of bases not matched to a gene: 5. This CDR3 spans 16 amino acids. Germline V gene data show CDR1 as LNHNV and CDR2 as YYDKDF (reference sequence). Full variable domain (remainder filled in from reference TRBV15 and TRBJ1-2): DAMVIQNPRYQVTQFGKPVTLSCSQTLNHNVMYWYQQKSSQAPKLLFHYYDKDFNNEADTPDNFQSRRPNTSFCFLDIRSPGLGDTAMYLCATSRDLTGGPYGYTFGSGTRLTVV.

This clone was detected once. The chain links TRBV6-6 to TRBJ1-5; 7 bases agree with TRBD1. The J segment lost 1 base and the V segment lost 7 bases, leaving 4 bases of the junction unmatched. Looked up from germline, CDR1 is MNHNY and CDR2 is SVGAGI (reference sequence). CDR3 size: 14 residues. The CDR3 DNA reads TGTGCCAGCAATTTACAGGGGAGCAATCAGCCCCAGCATTTT. This translates into CASNLQGSNQPQHF.